This TCR beta chain comes out of a study of cytomegalovirus exposure and HLA in healthy donors. Study at large: The study placed less than 90% of its approximately 430 genotyped donors in the Caucasian-associated ancestry cluster. Findings of the study overall: Later analysis identified several of the most significant clusters that appeared linked to common viral pathogens.

With respect to this clone: What it recognizes is unknown.

The PCR contained 60 Vbeta and 13 Jbeta primers. Assay: immunoSEQ multiplex PCR; the TCRdb copy retains only in-frame clones and omits some. The profile shows about 120,000 clones, approximately 78% of them singletons. The germline V gene encodes CDR1 MDHEN and CDR2 SYDVKM. This CDR3 has 15 amino acids. V trimming: 4 bases; J trimming: 4 bases; junction bases outside the gene matches: 9. The receptor comes from a young man in good health and CMV-seropositive. The sample taken for sequencing was PBMCs. The chain uses TRBV28 and TRBJ2-5; 7 bases are a match to TRBD1. CDR3 DNA sequence: TGTGCCAGCAGTTCTTTCGACAGGGTTGGAGAGACCCAGTACTTC. Its protein is CASSSFDRVGETQYF.